These T cell receptor beta chains were read from a single sample in a study of blood T cell repertoires in COVID-19. The method was immunoSEQ multiplex PCR; TCRdb's version includes in-frame clones alone and lacks a portion of them. The sample lists just over 85,000 clones, roughly 87% occurring once. What was sequenced was peripheral blood. The receptors originated from a man in his fifties or sixties with acute or convalescent COVID-19. Each CDR3 is given with its conserved first and last residue. The order of the fields is clone size, D gene, V gene, J gene, CDR3 protein, CDR3 DNA. The D gene is left open where the match is weak. Expanded clones get a size class; other rows say once, few or many, or leave the size out.

clone_size: -
d_call: TRBD2
v_call: TRBV5-1
j_call: TRBJ2-1
cdr3_aa: CASSLQLAGVNEQFF
cdr3_nt: TGCGCCAGCAGCTTACAACTAGCGGGGGTCAATGAGCAGTTCTTC

clone_size: -
d_call: TRBD1
v_call: TRBV5-1
j_call: TRBJ2-2
cdr3_aa: CASRPLTGTDTGELFF
cdr3_nt: TGCGCCAGCAGACCCCTGACAGGGACGGACACCGGGGAGCTGTTTTTT

clone_size: -
d_call: -
v_call: TRBV3-1/TRBV3-2
j_call: TRBJ1-4
cdr3_aa: CASSQAGFANEKLFF
cdr3_nt: TGTGCCAGCAGCCAAGCGGGATTTGCTAATGAAAAACTGTTTTTT

clone_size: -
d_call: TRBD2
v_call: TRBV9
j_call: TRBJ2-3
cdr3_aa: CASSAGLAGGADTQYF
cdr3_nt: TGTGCCAGCAGCGCCGGACTAGCGGGGGGGGCAGATACGCAGTATTTT

clone_size: once
d_call: TRBD2
v_call: TRBV7-2
j_call: TRBJ2-3
cdr3_aa: CASSLGLATDTQYF
cdr3_nt: TGTGCCAGCAGCCTGGGACTAGCAACAGATACGCAGTATTTT

clone_size: -
d_call: TRBD1
v_call: TRBV7-6
j_call: TRBJ1-2
cdr3_aa: CASSPGNRGLYGYTF
cdr3_nt: TGTGCCAGCAGCCCTGGGAACAGGGGCCTCTATGGCTACACCTTC

clone_size: -
d_call: -
v_call: TRBV10-3
j_call: TRBJ1-1
cdr3_aa: CAIRSGQTVTTEAFF
cdr3_nt: TGTGCCATCAGGAGCGGGCAGACAGTAACCACTGAAGCTTTCTTT

clone_size: once
d_call: -
v_call: TRBV9
j_call: TRBJ2-1
cdr3_aa: CASSVDAENEQFF
cdr3_nt: TGTGCCAGCAGCGTAGATGCCGAGAATGAGCAGTTCTTC

clone_size: -
d_call: TRBD2
v_call: TRBV20-1
j_call: TRBJ2-7
cdr3_aa: CSASLNGLAGTEQYF
cdr3_nt: TGCAGTGCTAGTCTTAACGGACTAGCGGGTACCGAGCAGTACTTC

clone_size: -
d_call: -
v_call: TRBV10-3
j_call: TRBJ2-7
cdr3_aa: CAIRENSGLEQYF
cdr3_nt: TGTGCCATCAGGGAAAACTCAGGGCTCGAGCAGTACTTC

clone_size: -
d_call: -
v_call: TRBV7-3
j_call: TRBJ1-5
cdr3_aa: CASSLIEAAGGNQPQHF
cdr3_nt: TGTGCCAGCAGCTTAATAGAGGCTGCAGGGGGCAATCAGCCCCAGCATTTT

clone_size: -
d_call: -
v_call: TRBV7-2
j_call: TRBJ1-1
cdr3_aa: CASSRTWNTEAFF
cdr3_nt: TGTGCCAGCAGCCGGACATGGAACACTGAAGCTTTCTTT

clone_size: -
d_call: TRBD2
v_call: TRBV5-1
j_call: TRBJ2-5
cdr3_aa: CASSLGPGLAGETQYF
cdr3_nt: TGCGCCAGCAGCTTGGGCCCGGGACTAGCAGGAGAGACCCAGTACTTC

clone_size: -
d_call: TRBD2
v_call: TRBV30
j_call: TRBJ2-3
cdr3_aa: CAWTSGGTDTQYF
cdr3_nt: TGTGCCTGGACTAGCGGAGGCACAGATACGCAGTATTTT

clone_size: -
d_call: -
v_call: TRBV7-3
j_call: TRBJ2-1
cdr3_aa: CASSRSGQNYNEQFF
cdr3_nt: TGTGCCAGCAGCCGGTCTGGGCAAAACTACAATGAGCAGTTCTTC

clone_size: -
d_call: TRBD1
v_call: TRBV2
j_call: TRBJ1-1
cdr3_aa: CASMGNRGGTEAFF
cdr3_nt: TGTGCCAGCATGGGGAACAGGGGAGGCACTGAAGCTTTCTTT

clone_size: -
d_call: TRBD1
v_call: TRBV10-2
j_call: TRBJ2-6
cdr3_aa: CATRGRDRTDSGANVLTF
cdr3_nt: TGCGCCACCAGGGGTAGGGACAGGACCGACTCTGGGGCCAACGTCCTGACTTTC

clone_size: -
d_call: TRBD2
v_call: TRBV7-2
j_call: TRBJ2-2
cdr3_aa: CASSFAGLAGTGELFF
cdr3_nt: TGTGCCAGCAGCTTCGCTGGACTAGCGGGGACCGGGGAGCTGTTTTTT

clone_size: few
d_call: TRBD1
v_call: TRBV30
j_call: TRBJ2-7
cdr3_aa: CAWGQGANEQYF
cdr3_nt: TGTGCCTGGGGACAGGGGGCCAACGAGCAGTACTTC

clone_size: once
d_call: TRBD2
v_call: TRBV19
j_call: TRBJ2-1
cdr3_aa: CASSTGLSKDNEQFF
cdr3_nt: TGTGCCAGTAGTACGGGACTATCGAAAGACAATGAGCAGTTCTTC

clone_size: -
d_call: -
v_call: TRBV18
j_call: TRBJ2-3
cdr3_aa: CASSEGTADTQYF
cdr3_nt: TGTGCCAGCTCAGAGGGTACCGCAGATACGCAGTATTTT

clone_size: -
d_call: TRBD1
v_call: TRBV29-1
j_call: TRBJ1-1
cdr3_aa: CSVPGVTGGNEAFF
cdr3_nt: TGCAGCGTTCCCGGGGTGACAGGGGGCAATGAAGCTTTCTTT

clone_size: -
d_call: -
v_call: TRBV5-8
j_call: TRBJ1-2
cdr3_aa: CASRAPLQGTYGYTF
cdr3_nt: TGTGCCAGCAGAGCACCCTTACAGGGTACCTATGGCTACACCTTC

clone_size: -
d_call: TRBD2
v_call: TRBV7-2
j_call: TRBJ2-2
cdr3_aa: CASSLAGGPLRELFF
cdr3_nt: TGTGCCAGCAGCTTGGCGGGGGGGCCTCTCAGGGAGCTGTTTTTT

clone_size: -
d_call: -
v_call: TRBV9
j_call: TRBJ2-3
cdr3_aa: CASSVAGKDTQYF
cdr3_nt: TGTGCCAGCAGCGTAGCGGGGAAAGATACGCAGTATTTT

clone_size: -
d_call: TRBD1
v_call: TRBV7-9
j_call: TRBJ1-2
cdr3_aa: CASSSRDRDGYTF
cdr3_nt: TGTGCCAGCAGCTCCAGGGACAGGGATGGCTACACCTTC

clone_size: -
d_call: -
v_call: TRBV7-2
j_call: TRBJ2-3
cdr3_aa: CASSSSSTDTQYF
cdr3_nt: TGTGCCAGCAGCTCCTCTAGCACAGATACGCAGTATTTT

clone_size: -
d_call: -
v_call: TRBV19
j_call: TRBJ1-6
cdr3_aa: CASSMIGQNSPLHF
cdr3_nt: TGTGCCAGTAGTATGATTGGCCAGAATTCACCCCTCCACTTT

clone_size: -
d_call: -
v_call: TRBV19
j_call: TRBJ2-3
cdr3_aa: CASSPTRDTQYF
cdr3_nt: TGTGCCAGTAGCCCAACCAGGGATACGCAGTATTTT